This T cell receptor (beta chain) is drawn from a study of patients and donors after allogeneic stem cell transplantation. Using its own MiXCR run on the RT-PCR reads, TCRdb lists one record per CDR3 protein. In the table there are 150,000 to 250,000 distinct CDR3 sequences, about 40% of which are singletons. Per the germline V gene, CDR1 is SGHVS and CDR2 is FQNEAQ. V was trimmed by 2 bases and J by 6 bases, leaving 10 bases between them. The CDR3 sequence is 13 residues long. The specimen sequenced was blood, either unsorted or a sorted T cell fraction (not recorded which). The chain combines TRBV7-8 with TRBJ1-1, with D possibly TRBD1 on 6 matching bases. This TCR was sampled from a human donor who was either an allogeneic HSCT recipient or a stem cell or donor lymphocyte infusion donor (not recorded which). It is not recorded whose cells these are; they may come from a transplant donor. CDR3 protein: CASSLRGPAEAFF. The CDR3 coding sequence is TGTGCCAGCAGCTTACGGGGGCCGGCTGAAGCTTTCTTT. The whole variable domain, remainder taken from reference TRBV7-8 and TRBJ1-1, is GAGVSQSPRYKVAKRGQDVALRCDPISGHVSLFWYQQALGQGPEFLTYFQNEAQLDKSGLPSDRFFAERPEGSVSTLKIQRTQQEDSAVYLCASSLRGPAEAFFGQGTRLTVV.